This is a list of T cell receptor beta chains from one sample in a study of immune heterogeneity within non-small cell lung tumors. TCRdb re-derived calls from the multiplex PCR reads in MiXCR, one entry per CDR3 protein. The table lists approximately 4,400 distinct CDR3 sequences, roughly a fifth of them singletons. Sequenced material: lung tumor tissue. Source of these receptors: a man between 65 and 85 years old with non-small cell lung cancer. Both conserved end residues are part of each CDR3. The D gene is left open where the match is weak. Size values are once, few and many counts, or a class for expanded clones, and some rows have none.

-	-	TRBJ1-1	TRBV20-1	13	CSAAVPAALWAFF	TGCAGTGCCGCTGTCCCGGCGGCGTTGTGGGCTTTCTTT
TRBD1	-	TRBJ2-5	TRBV6-1	16	CASSPRGDRVEETQYF	TGTGCCAGCAGTCCCCGGGGGGACAGGGTCGAAGAGACCCAGTACTTC
-	-	TRBJ1-2	TRBV29-1	11	CSVVQLYGYTF	TGCAGCGTTGTACAGCTCTATGGCTACACCTTC
-	-	TRBJ1-2	TRBV7-2	15	CASSPTVGAHYGYTF	TGTGCCAGCAGCCCCACGGTGGGGGCTCACTATGGCTACACCTTC
-	medium-sized	TRBJ2-2	TRBV12-3/TRBV12-4	12	CASSIHTGELFF	TGTGCCAGCAGTATACACACCGGGGAGCTGTTTTTT
-	medium-sized	TRBJ2-1	TRBV13	16	CASSPVRYSSYNEQFF	TGTGCCAGCAGCCCTGTTAGGTATAGCTCCTACAATGAGCAGTTCTTC
TRBD1	-	TRBJ2-5	TRBV11-2	17	CASSTDRGLRGAETQYF	TGTGCCAGCAGCACGGACAGGGGTTTGAGGGGGGCGGAGACCCAGTACTTC
-	-	TRBJ1-2	TRBV20-1	12	CSARLQIYGYTF	TGCAGTGCTAGGTTGCAGATCTATGGCTACACCTTC
-	-	TRBJ1-1	TRBV9	13	CASSFHDNTEAFF	TGTGCCAGCAGCTTTCATGATAACACTGAAGCTTTCTTT
-	medium-sized	TRBJ2-2	TRBV19	15	CASTAGRDFVRELFF	TGTGCCAGTACGGCGGGACGGGACTTTGTGAGGGAGCTGTTTTTT
-	medium-sized	TRBJ1-3	TRBV4-2	14	CASSHGPSGNTIYF	TGTGCCAGCAGCCATGGGCCTTCTGGAAACACCATATATTTT
-	medium-sized	TRBJ2-7	TRBV18	13	CASSGLSSYEQYF	TGTGCCAGCTCAGGACTAAGCTCCTACGAGCAGTACTTC
TRBD1	medium-sized	TRBJ1-2	TRBV28	14	CATPGTGGNYGYTF	TGTGCCACCCCTGGGACAGGGGGAAACTATGGCTACACCTTC
-	few	TRBJ1-2	TRBV7-9	15	CASSLGTVITSGYTF	TGTGCCAGCAGCTTGGGTACAGTCATTACATCTGGCTACACCTTC
-	-	TRBJ2-7	TRBV18	15	CASSLIGAGGWEQYF	TGTGCCAGCTCACTTATCGGGGCAGGAGGATGGGAGCAGTACTTC
TRBD1	-	TRBJ1-1	TRBV18	15	CASSPEGAGGTEAFF	TGTGCCAGCTCACCGGAGGGGGCGGGAGGCACTGAAGCTTTCTTT
TRBD1	large	TRBJ2-7	TRBV15	17	CATSQTGVGIGLHEQYF	TGTGCCACCAGTCAGACAGGGGTCGGTATCGGTCTCCACGAGCAGTACTTC
-	few	TRBJ2-2	TRBV10-3	16	CAISGGRGSNTGELFF	TGTGCCATCAGTGGGGGCCGGGGCTCGAACACCGGGGAGCTGTTTTTT
-	large	TRBJ2-7	TRBV27	15	CASSLNAVGSYEQYF	TGTGCCAGCAGTTTAAATGCAGTGGGGAGCTACGAGCAGTACTTC
-	few	TRBJ2-7	TRBV9	15	CASSVGSGVSNEQYF	TGTGCCAGCAGCGTAGGTTCGGGGGTGAGCAACGAGCAGTACTTC
TRBD1	large	TRBJ2-1	TRBV19	19	CASSIDGDRPYGSYNEQFF	TGTGCCAGTAGTATAGATGGGGACAGACCCTACGGCTCCTACAATGAGCAGTTCTTC
-	-	TRBJ1-2	TRBV7-9	16	CASDRALVDGNYGYTF	TGTGCCAGCGACCGGGCCCTCGTTGATGGCAACTATGGCTACACCTTC
-	medium-sized	TRBJ1-5	TRBV28	20	CASSLWFAGPPYRGNQPQHF	TGTGCCAGCAGTTTATGGTTTGCGGGACCCCCGTACAGGGGCAATCAGCCCCAGCATTTT
-	large	TRBJ2-7	TRBV6-1	14	CASSKQVSSYEQYF	TGTGCCAGCAGTAAACAGGTTAGCTCCTACGAGCAGTACTTC